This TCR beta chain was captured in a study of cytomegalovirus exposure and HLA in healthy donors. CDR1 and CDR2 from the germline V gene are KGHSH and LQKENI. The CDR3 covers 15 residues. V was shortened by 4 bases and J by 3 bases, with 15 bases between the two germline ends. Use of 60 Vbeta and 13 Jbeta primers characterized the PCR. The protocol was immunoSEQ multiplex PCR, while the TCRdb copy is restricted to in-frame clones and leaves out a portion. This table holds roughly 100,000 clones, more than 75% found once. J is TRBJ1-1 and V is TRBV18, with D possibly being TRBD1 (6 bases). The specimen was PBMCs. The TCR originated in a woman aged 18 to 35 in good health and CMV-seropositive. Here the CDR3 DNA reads TGTGCCAGCTCACGGAATTCAGGGGACGACACTGAAGCTTTCTTT. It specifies CASSRNSGDDTEAFF.